This record concerns one T cell receptor (beta chain) sequence. This sample was included in a study of blood T cell repertoires in COVID-19. Study summary: COVID-19 samples, acute and convalescent, were from the United States, Italy and Spain.

TCRdb's table, derived via immunoSEQ multiplex PCR, lists solely in-frame clones and lacks some. The sample comprises around 180,000 clones, about 88% of which are singletons, and under 2.5% rests with the top ten. Trimming stripped 8 bases from V and 6 bases from J, with 17 bases between. The germline V gene encodes CDR1 SNHLY and CDR2 FYNNEI. CDR3 length: 13 amino acids. The sequenced material came from peripheral blood. This TCR was recovered from a man in his sixties or seventies with active or convalescent COVID-19. J is TRBJ2-7 and V is TRBV2; D possibly corresponds to TRBD1 (5 bases). DNA of the CDR3: TGTGCCAGCGAAACAGGCGAAGCTACCGAGCAGTACTTC. It is translated as CASETGEATEQYF.